This TCR beta chain was retrieved from a study of breast tumors, draining lymph nodes, adjacent tissues. Samples came from axillary lymph nodes draining the breast cancer. Trimming cost V 3 bases and J 7 bases; bases outside gene matches: 11. From germline, CDR1 is SGDLS and CDR2 YYNGEE. CDR3 length equals 15 residues. TCRdb itself ran the multiplex PCR reads through MiXCR, one entry per CDR3 protein. The repertoire has some 140,000 distinct CDR3 sequences, about 22% of them found once; the top ten carry just over 2.5%. A word on this clonotype: Its antigen remains unknown.

Study conclusions and caveats: Most tumor T cells seemingly derive from lymph node, then expand in tumor. Tumor T cell lymph node origin was a supported hypothesis, not proven. Tumor TCR diversity was below lymph nodes but above nontumor tissue. Tumor and nontumor repertoires were significantly more similar in luminal-like than in basal-like breast cancer.

Sequenced sample: axillary lymph node tissue. This chain links TRBV9 with TRBJ1-2, with TRBD1 matching 8 bases. The clonotype originates from a female donor with breast cancer. Some clones in this sample may be carry-over from other donors' samples. CDR3 sequence reads: CASSAAGQGLGGYTF. The DNA for the CDR3 is TGTGCCAGCAGCGCCGCCGGACAGGGTCTCGGTGGCTACACCTTC.